These 27 T cell receptor beta chains were all obtained from the same sample, sequenced in a study of T cell changes during pregnancy in multiple sclerosis. Assay used: immunoSEQ multiplex PCR; TCRdb lists only in-frame clones, some missing. The sample carries 60,000 to 70,000 clones, roughly nine tenths recorded once. The sample here was peripheral blood, taken after pregnancy. The receptor source for this set is a female donor in good health, enrolled as a control in a pregnancy study.

The chain carries TRBV6-4 and TRBJ2-2, with a weak D call TRBD2 (6 bases). The CDR3 is 17 residues long. Germline CDR1 and CDR2: MRHNA and SNTAGT. Deletions cut 0 bases from V and 2 bases from J, with 13 bases between. CDR3 in amino acids: CASSDSTGGVNTGELFF. CDR3 nucleotides: TGTGCCAGCAGTGACTCGACCGGCGGGGTCAACACCGGGGAGCTGTTTTTT.

The chain uses TRBV11-3 and TRBJ1-2; 7 bases match TRBD1. Germline CDR1 reads SGHNT; CDR2 reads YENEEA. V was clipped by 5 bases and J by 4 bases; unmatched bases: 7. The CDR3 contains 14 residues. The CDR3 reads CASSPTGLSYGYTF. The CDR3 DNA is TGTGCCAGCAGCCCGACAGGGTTAAGCTATGGCTACACCTTC. Full variable domain (rest looked up from reference TRBV11-3 and TRBJ1-2): EAGVVQSPRYKIIEKKQPVAFWCNPISGHNTLYWYLQNLGQGPELLIRYENEEAVDDSQLPKDRFSAERLKGVDSTLKIQPAELGDSAVYLCASSPTGLSYGYTFGSGTRLTVV.

The chain is built from TRBV27 and TRBJ2-7, with 8 positions matching TRBD1. The junction had 16 bases not matched to a gene; V was cut back by 6 bases and J by 3 bases. Per germline, CDR1 MNHEY and CDR2 SMNVEV (reference sequence). The CDR3 consists of 17 residues. The CDR3 loop is CASSPGIKDREIYEQYF. Written as DNA, the CDR3 is TGTGCCAGCAGCCCTGGGATAAAGGACAGGGAAATCTACGAGCAGTACTTC.

This chain's CDR3 is CAISGQGSNEQYF. The CDR3 nucleotides are TGTGCCATCAGTGGACAGGGTTCCAACGAGCAGTACTTC. V and J are TRBV10-3 and TRBJ2-7, with 7 bases lining up with TRBD1. Looked up from germline, CDR1 is ENHRY and CDR2 is SYGVKD. The CDR3 runs 13 residues. Trimming removed 4 bases from V and 5 bases from J; junction bases left unmatched: 5.

The DNA of the CDR3 is TGCGCCAGCAGCTTGGGGGGCAGGGGGCATCGTAACGAGCAGTACTTC. Translating gives CASSLGGRGHRNEQYF. The chain recombines TRBV5-1 with TRBJ2-7; 8 bases align to TRBD1. With 0 bases clipped from V and 5 bases from J, the junction kept 10 bases outside the gene matches. Per the germline V gene, CDR1 is SGHRS and CDR2 is YFSETQ. The CDR3 has 16 amino acids.

The chain joins TRBV11-3 to TRBJ2-1; 8 nucleotides align to TRBD1. Germline V gene sequence: CDR1 SGHNT, CDR2 YENEEA. V trimming: 2 bases; J trimming: 0 bases; junction bases outside the gene matches: 9. This CDR3 contains 18 residues. The CDR3 protein is CASSLSPSGGFSYNEQFF. The CDR3 nucleotides are TGTGCCAGCAGCTTAAGTCCGTCAGGGGGCTTCTCCTACAATGAGCAGTTCTTC. The full variable domain, its missing parts supplied by reference TRBV11-3 and TRBJ2-1, is EAGVVQSPRYKIIEKKQPVAFWCNPISGHNTLYWYLQNLGQGPELLIRYENEEAVDDSQLPKDRFSAERLKGVDSTLKIQPAELGDSAVYLCASSLSPSGGFSYNEQFFGPGTRLTVL.

V usage is TRBV6-6 and J usage is TRBJ1-5; D might be TRBD1 (6 bases). There are 16 residues in the CDR3. The germline CDR1 and CDR2 sequences are MNHNY and SVGAGI (reference sequence). Trimming shortened V by 2 bases and J by 6 bases, and 17 bases separated the two germline ends. This CDR3 reads CASSYAEGGAGQPQHF. The DNA for the CDR3 is TGTGCCAGCAGTTACGCGGAGGGGGGGGCGGGTCAGCCCCAGCATTTT.

This clone was recorded once. The chain has TRBV5-6 and TRBJ1-2; 8 bases agree with TRBD1. This CDR3 comprises 14 residues. The V gene end was trimmed by 0 bases and the J gene end by 4 bases; junction bases not matched to a gene: 2. From germline, CDR1 is SGHDT and CDR2 YYEEEE. CDR3 loop: CASSLGGQVYGYTF. The CDR3 DNA reads TGTGCCAGCAGCTTGGGGGGACAGGTCTATGGCTACACCTTC.

V gene TRBV9 combines with J gene TRBJ2-7, with D tentatively TRBD1 (6 bases). Trimming took off 4 bases at V and 7 bases at J, with 15 bases between the two ends. The CDR3 is 13 amino acids. Germline V gene data show CDR1 as SGDLS and CDR2 as YYNGEE. CDR3: CASSRDRSDEQYF. The CDR3 DNA sequence: TGTGCCAGCAGCCGCGACAGGAGTGATGAGCAGTACTTC.

The CDR3 DNA sequence: TGTGCCAGCAGTGATGGGATGACTAGCGGGGGCACAGATACGCAGTATTTT. Residues: CASSDGMTSGGTDTQYF. The chain uses TRBV2 and TRBJ2-3; 11 bases align to TRBD2. This CDR3 has 17 residues. Losses at the gene ends were 3 bases for V and 1 base for J; bases not matched to a gene: 6. Germline loops: CDR1 SNHLY, CDR2 FYNNEI.

The V gene is TRBV6-5, the J gene TRBJ1-2; maybe TRBD1 (5 bases). There are 12 residues in the CDR3. V lost 6 bases, J lost 6 bases, and 11 bases lay in between. CDR1 is MNHEY, CDR2 SVGAGI, per germline. This CDR3 is CASSRGEDGYTF. The CDR3 nucleotides are TGTGCCAGCAGCCGGGGGGAGGATGGCTACACCTTC.

The gene calls are TRBV6-1 and TRBJ1-6, with TRBD1 as a possible D gene (6 bases). The CDR3 has 14 amino acids. Germline loops: CDR1 MNHNS, CDR2 SASEGT. With 0 bases removed from V and 10 bases from J, the gap between germline ends came to 10 bases. The CDR3 here is CASSEAGAGSPLHF. Written as DNA, the CDR3 is TGTGCCAGCAGTGAAGCGGGGGCCGGGTCACCCCTCCACTTT.

In regard to this clone: A junction end diverges from the germline sequence, so it may reflect a read error. This sequence joins TRBV7-7 and TRBJ2-3; TRBD2 is a possible D gene (7 bases). Germline assignment: CDR1 SSHAT and CDR2 FNYEAQ (reference sequence). The CDR3 consists of 15 residues. The CDR3 DNA reads TGTGCTAGCAGCCTGTCGGGGGGCTACACAGATACGCAGTATTTT. Translating it yields CASSLSGGYTDTQYF.

The chain links TRBV27 to TRBJ2-7, with D possibly matching TRBD1 (6 bases). The CDR3 is made up of 14 amino acids. Germline V gene sequence: CDR1 MNHEY, CDR2 SMNVEV (reference sequence). Trimming removed 4 bases from V and 1 base from J, with 11 bases in between. CDR3 residues: CASSSHRESYEQYF. The CDR3 DNA is TGTGCCAGCAGTTCTCACAGGGAGTCCTACGAGCAGTACTTC.

Here the CDR3 reads CASSEAWTGRNTGELFF. In nucleotides, the CDR3 is TGTGCCAGCAGTGAAGCCTGGACAGGGAGAAACACCGGGGAGCTGTTTTTT. The V gene is TRBV6-1, the J gene TRBJ2-2; 8 bases are a match to TRBD1. Germline V CDR1 and CDR2: MNHNS, SASEGT. The CDR3 has 17 amino acids. With V trimmed by 0 bases and J by 2 bases, 5 bases remained unmatched.

The chain combines TRBV19 with TRBJ1-6; 7 bases match TRBD1. The CDR3 sequence is 16 residues long. From germline, CDR1 is LNHDA and CDR2 SQIVND (reference sequence). The ends lost 3 bases at V and 0 bases at J; junction bases unmatched: 2. CDR3 nucleotides: TGTGCCAGTAGTATCCGGGACAGCTCCTATAATTCACCCCTCCACTTT. Protein: CASSIRDSSYNSPLHF.

The chain has TRBV7-8 and TRBJ1-4; perhaps TRBD1 as D (6 bases). Trimming stripped 5 bases from V and 11 bases from J, with 21 bases between. The germline CDR1 and CDR2 sequences are SGHVS and FQNEAQ. The CDR3 has 15 residues. CDR3 protein: CASSRTRTVDGKLFF. The CDR3 DNA reads as TGTGCCAGCAGCCGAACCCGGACAGTCGATGGGAAACTGTTTTTT.

The gene calls are TRBV7-9 and TRBJ2-2, with D possibly being TRBD2 (6 bases). This CDR3 has 16 residues. V lost 5 bases and J 0 bases, leaving 13 bases between the germline ends. Looked up from germline, CDR1 is SEHNR and CDR2 is FQNEAQ (reference sequence). In DNA, the CDR3 is TGTGCCAGCAGCCTACTTGGAGGGGCGAACACCGGGGAGCTGTTTTTT. Translated: CASSLLGGANTGELFF.

The gene calls are TRBV6-1 and TRBJ2-7; 7 bases are a match to TRBD1. The CDR3 consists of 13 residues. Germline V gene sequence: CDR1 MNHNS, CDR2 SASEGT. J gave up 6 bases and V 1 base, and 3 bases lay outside the gene matches. In DNA form, the CDR3 reads TGTGCCAGCAGTGAAGGATCAGGGGGCGAGCAGTACTTC. Encoded protein: CASSEGSGGEQYF.

The rearrangement uses TRBV9 and TRBJ1-1, with D hard to call. The CDR3 contains 13 residues. V was pared by 2 bases and J by 4 bases, with 9 bases between. Germline loops: CDR1 SGDLS, CDR2 YYNGEE. The CDR3 spells CASSVARGTEAFF. CDR3 nucleotide sequence: TGTGCCAGCAGCGTCGCACGGGGCACTGAAGCTTTCTTT. The variable domain in full, completed from reference TRBV9 and TRBJ1-1, reads DSGVTQTPKHLITATGQRVTLRCSPRSGDLSVYWYQQSLDQGLQFLIQYYNGEERAKGNILERFSAQQFPDLHSELNLSSLELGDSALYFCASSVARGTEAFFGQGTRLTVV.

Of note for this clone: An end of the junction does not agree with germline; a read error may underlie this. The V call is TRBV6-6, the J call TRBJ2-7; TRBD1 matches 7 bases. This CDR3 region has 11 residues. The germline CDR1 and CDR2 sequences are MNHNY and SVGAGI (reference sequence). This CDR3 reads CASSPGQGEFF. CDR3 DNA sequence: TGTGCCAGCAGCCCAGGGCAGGGGGAGTTCTTC.

The gene calls are TRBV5-1 and TRBJ2-5; D is ambiguous. Germline CDR1 is SGHRS and CDR2 is YFSETQ. V lost 4 bases and J 0 bases, leaving 22 bases between the germline ends. The CDR3 length is 18 residues. As DNA, the CDR3 is TGCGCCAGCAGCCACTATTCTGCTTCAACGCCGTACCAAGAGACCCAGTACTTC. This codes for CASSHYSASTPYQETQYF.

The genes are TRBV10-3 and TRBJ1-1; D is perhaps TRBD1 (6 bases). Trimming shortened V by 5 bases and J by 3 bases, and 10 bases separated the two germline ends. The CDR3 has 13 residues. CDR1 ENHRY and CDR2 SYGVKD come from the germline V gene. The CDR3 region is CAISSRQDTEAFF. The CDR3 DNA reads as TGTGCCATCAGTTCTAGACAGGACACTGAAGCTTTCTTT.

The rearrangement joins TRBV29-1 to TRBJ2-5; no reliable D call. The CDR3 is 11 amino acids. Between the trimmed V and J ends, which lost 6 bases and 2 bases, there was a span of 7 bases. Germline CDR1 and CDR2: SQVTM and ANQGSEA. The CDR3 region is CSVVHQETQYF. CDR3 nucleotide sequence: TGCAGCGTCGTACATCAAGAGACCCAGTACTTC.

The CDR3 here is CASRYGQGANNSPLHF. The CDR3 DNA reads as TGTGCCAGCAGGTACGGACAGGGGGCGAATAATTCACCCCTCCACTTT. J is TRBJ1-6 and V is TRBV27; 11 bases are shared with TRBD1. This CDR3 is 16 amino acids long. V shed 6 bases and J 5 bases; nucleotides not matched to a gene: 6. CDR1 MNHEY and CDR2 SMNVEV come from the germline V gene (reference sequence).

This sequence joins TRBV11-2 and TRBJ1-2; the D is unclear. There are 13 residues in the CDR3. The V and J ends lost 5 bases and 3 bases respectively, with 10 bases between them. CDR1 and CDR2 (germline): SGHAT, FQNNGV. The CDR3 region is CASSPRLDYGYTF. The CDR3 nucleotides read TGTGCCAGCAGCCCTAGACTGGACTATGGCTACACCTTC.

In DNA form, the CDR3 reads TGCGCCAGCAGAACACCGGGACAGTTAATCTCTGGGGCCAACGTCCTGACTTTC. Translated, it gives CASRTPGQLISGANVLTF. J is TRBJ2-6 and V is TRBV5-1; 7 nucleotides align to TRBD1. The CDR3 is made up of 18 amino acids. The V segment lost 5 bases and the J segment 0 bases; nucleotides outside the gene matches: 11. From germline, CDR1 is SGHRS and CDR2 YFSETQ.